These T cell receptor beta chains were read from a single sample in a study of T cell responses to AZD1222 COVID-19 vaccine. This table comes from immunoSEQ multiplex PCR, and its TCRdb copy is limited to in-frame clones, with some not included. The table includes roughly 77,000 clones, roughly 86% detected once. The sequencing here drew on peripheral blood, taken on day 0 of MenACWY control vaccination. Receptors were obtained from an adult in good health. Each CDR3 is given with its conserved first and last residue. The D gene is left open where the match is weak. Where a row states a size, it is once, few, many or the class of an expanded clone; other rows omit it.

size	J	V	D	CDR3	DNA
.	TRBJ1-5	TRBV28	.	CASTPLRNQPQHF	TGTGCCAGCACTCCCCTCCGCAATCAGCCCCAGCATTTT
.	TRBJ2-2	TRBV3-1/TRBV3-2	TRBD2	CASSLFTPLAGGNTGELFF	TGTGCCAGCAGCCTCTTCACTCCCCTAGCGGGGGGGAACACCGGGGAGCTGTTTTTT
.	TRBJ1-4	TRBV6-6	.	CASSYSSRVEKLFF	TGTGCCAGCAGTTACTCGTCCAGGGTTGAAAAACTGTTTTTT
.	TRBJ2-1	TRBV19	.	CASSARVAEQFF	TGTGCCAGTAGTGCACGGGTAGCCGAGCAGTTCTTC
.	TRBJ1-1	TRBV27	TRBD1	CASITRQGAFGNTEAFF	TGTGCCAGCATTACCCGGCAGGGGGCGTTCGGGAACACTGAAGCTTTCTTT
.	TRBJ1-2	TRBV18	.	CASSPQGNYGYTF	TGTGCCAGCTCACCACAGGGAAACTATGGCTACACCTTC
.	TRBJ1-5	TRBV30	.	CAWSKGFSQPQHF	TGTGCCTGGAGTAAGGGTTTCAGTCAGCCCCAGCATTTT
.	TRBJ2-1	TRBV28	.	CASSFFAFEQFF	TGTGCCAGCAGTTTTTTCGCTTTTGAGCAGTTCTTC
.	TRBJ2-3	TRBV10-3	.	CATEDSTDTQYF	TGTGCCACCGAGGACAGCACAGATACGCAGTATTTT
.	TRBJ2-7	TRBV18	TRBD1	CASSRDRGGYEQYF	TGTGCCAGCTCACGGGACAGGGGGGGCTACGAGCAGTACTTC
once	TRBJ2-1	TRBV5-1	TRBD2	CASTLGRNNEQFF	TGCGCCAGCACGCTCGGGAGGAACAATGAGCAGTTCTTC
.	TRBJ1-5	TRBV11-2	.	CASSSDRLQPQHF	TGTGCCAGCAGCTCAGACAGGCTTCAGCCCCAGCATTTT
.	TRBJ1-5	TRBV12-3/TRBV12-4	TRBD1	CASSPQGNQPQHF	TGTGCCAGCAGTCCACAGGGGAATCAGCCCCAGCATTTT
.	TRBJ1-1	TRBV12-3/TRBV12-4	.	CASGARGAFF	TGTGCCAGCGGAGCCCGCGGAGCTTTCTTT
.	TRBJ2-7	TRBV20-1	.	CSASGGGEQYF	TGCAGTGCTAGCGGGGGCGGCGAGCAGTACTTC
.	TRBJ1-2	TRBV28	.	CASSLGVDGYTF	TGTGCCAGCAGTTTAGGGGTGGATGGCTACACCTTC
.	TRBJ1-2	TRBV5-1	.	CASSDQDGDYGYTF	TGCGCCAGCAGCGATCAGGACGGGGACTATGGCTACACCTTC
.	TRBJ1-1	TRBV27	TRBD1	CASSSLGQMNTEAFF	TGTGCCAGCAGTTCCTTGGGACAGATGAACACTGAAGCTTTCTTT
.	TRBJ2-7	TRBV19	TRBD1	CASNPEGQISEQYF	TGTGCCAGTAACCCTGAGGGACAGATTAGCGAGCAGTACTTC
.	TRBJ1-5	TRBV3-1/TRBV3-2	.	CASSQETQPQHF	TGTGCCAGCAGCCAAGAGACCCAGCCCCAGCATTTT
.	TRBJ2-1	TRBV29-1	.	CSVEDSRQSNEQFF	TGCAGCGTTGAAGATAGTCGACAGTCCAATGAGCAGTTCTTC
.	TRBJ2-2	TRBV10-3	.	CAISESGGTGELFF	TGTGCCATCAGTGAGTCTGGGGGAACCGGGGAGCTGTTTTTT
.	TRBJ2-5	TRBV19	.	CASSMAWETQYF	TGTGCCAGTAGTATGGCATGGGAGACCCAGTACTTC
.	TRBJ2-1	TRBV11-3	.	CASSLDSPLSITSSYNEQFF	TGTGCCAGCAGCTTAGATTCGCCCCTGTCCATAACTAGCTCCTACAATGAGCAGTTCTTC
.	TRBJ1-6	TRBV5-6	.	CASSLRRDSYNSPLHF	TGTGCCAGCAGCTTGAGGAGAGACTCCTATAATTCACCCCTCCACTTT
.	TRBJ2-3	TRBV4-3	TRBD2	CASSQDLAGGPGDTQYF	TGCGCCAGCAGCCAAGATCTAGCGGGGGGGCCGGGAGATACGCAGTATTTT
.	TRBJ1-2	TRBV7-9	.	CASNPPPGLRYGYTF	TGTGCCAGCAACCCACCTCCGGGCCTTAGATATGGCTACACCTTC
.	TRBJ2-1	TRBV10-2	.	CASTLGNEQFF	TGCGCCAGCACGCTGGGAAATGAGCAGTTCTTC
.	TRBJ1-2	TRBV18	TRBD1	CASSPDRGLNGYTF	TGTGCCAGCTCACCTGACAGGGGGCTGAACGGCTACACCTTC
.	TRBJ1-6	TRBV15	TRBD1	CATSGGQGRTYNSPLHF	TGTGCCACCAGCGGAGGACAGGGTCGGACCTATAATTCACCCCTCCACTTT
.	TRBJ1-3	TRBV6-2/TRBV6-3	.	CASSSGRLSGNTIYF	TGTGCCAGCAGTTCTGGACGGCTCTCTGGAAACACCATATATTTT
once	TRBJ2-7	TRBV29-1	.	CSVEGTEYEQYF	TGCAGCGTTGAAGGGACTGAGTACGAGCAGTACTTC
.	TRBJ1-2	TRBV29-1	TRBD1	CSVPGQGRYGYTF	TGCAGCGTTCCCGGACAGGGGCGCTATGGCTACACCTTC
.	TRBJ1-1	TRBV7-8	TRBD1	CASSRMRDRGTEAFF	TGTGCCAGCAGCCGAATGCGGGACAGGGGAACTGAAGCTTTCTTT
.	TRBJ1-4	TRBV14	.	CASSQDWPATNEKLFF	TGTGCCAGCAGCCAAGATTGGCCTGCAACTAATGAAAAACTGTTTTTT
once	TRBJ2-5	TRBV27	TRBD1	CASSRHRDRGGETQYF	TGTGCCAGCAGCCGACACCGGGACAGGGGCGGAGAGACCCAGTACTTC
.	TRBJ2-2	TRBV6-2/TRBV6-3	TRBD2	CASSNLAGVNTGELFF	TGTGCCAGCAGCAATTTAGCGGGGGTGAACACCGGGGAGCTGTTTTTT
.	TRBJ1-1	TRBV5-1	TRBD1	CASSVQGIAEAFF	TGCGCCAGCAGCGTACAGGGGATCGCTGAAGCTTTCTTT
once	TRBJ1-6	TRBV19	.	CASSATAGNSPLHF	TGTGCCAGTAGTGCCACGGCGGGTAATTCACCCCTCCACTTT